The T cell receptor (beta chain) described here comes from a study of memory CD4+ T cells and cytomegalovirus serostatus. Study-level information: Healthy Belgian adult donors included about nine CMV-positive and some 24 CMV-negative people.

The sort gate was single viable CD3+CD4+CD8-CD45RO+ cells for memory CD4+ T cells. Using immunoSEQ multiplex PCR, the repertoire was profiled, and TCRdb retains in-frame clones only, with some absent. The data show about 82,000 clones, 65% to 85% seen once. V was pared by 4 bases and J by 2 bases, with 14 bases between. Germline-derived CDR1 and CDR2 are LGHNA and YNFKEQ. The length of the CDR3 is 16 residues. The chain recombines TRBV4-2 with TRBJ2-2; D is perhaps TRBD1 (5 bases). Sequenced material: memory CD4+ T cells from blood. This TCR derives from an adult in good health and CMV-seronegative. The chain's CDR3 is CASSLATGDNTGELFF. As DNA, the CDR3 is TGTGCCAGCAGCCTCGCTACAGGAGACAACACCGGGGAGCTGTTTTTT.